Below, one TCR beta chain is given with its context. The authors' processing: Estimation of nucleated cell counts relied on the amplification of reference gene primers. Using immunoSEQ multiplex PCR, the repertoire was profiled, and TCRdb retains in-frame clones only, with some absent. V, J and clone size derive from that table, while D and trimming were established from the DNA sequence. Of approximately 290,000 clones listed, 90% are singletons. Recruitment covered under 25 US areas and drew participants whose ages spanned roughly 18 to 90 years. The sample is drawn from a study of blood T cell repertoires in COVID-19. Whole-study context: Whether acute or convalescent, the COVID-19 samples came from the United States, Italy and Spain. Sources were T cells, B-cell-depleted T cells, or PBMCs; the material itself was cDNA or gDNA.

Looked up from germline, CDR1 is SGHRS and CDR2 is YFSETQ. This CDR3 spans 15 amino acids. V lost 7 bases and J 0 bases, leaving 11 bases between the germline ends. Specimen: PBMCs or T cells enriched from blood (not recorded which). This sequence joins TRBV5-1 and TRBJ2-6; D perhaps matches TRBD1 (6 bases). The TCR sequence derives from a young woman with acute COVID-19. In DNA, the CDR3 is TGCGCCAGCCGGGACAAAAGCTCTGGGGCCAACGTCCTGACTTTC. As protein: CASRDKSSGANVLTF.